This TCR beta chain came from a study of CD8 T cells in ankylosing spondylitis (dated by TCRdb to the late 2010s). Turning to the overall study: The study set out to find disease-linked TCR variants by profiling T cell receptor beta repertoires in ankylosing spondylitis patients and healthy donors. Peripheral blood was sampled, and synovial fluid was also collected from ankylosing spondylitis patients. In total, the full study cohort was made up of some 110 healthy donors and more than 20 ankylosing spondylitis patients.

The sequencing machine was an Illumina HiSeq 2500. Quantitative 5'-RACE with molecular barcodes was the method used to prepare the TCR beta libraries. On the study's bioinformatics: A new computational method, built on a probabilistic model of VDJ rearrangement, was used to identify disease-linked TCR variants. Starting from the raw public reads, TCRdb applied fastp trimming at Q25, assembled clones with MiXCR and retained in-frame beta chains. Each CDR3 protein gets just one entry, which takes the most common genes and DNA from the rows behind it. These V and J calls are TCRdb output, not the study's own analysis. This sample gives more than 150,000 distinct CDR3 sequences in total; about 20% of them show up just once. The leading ten clones occupy roughly 4.5% of the sample. This clonotype was picked up many times. Its antigen is not yet known. No much larger clone is present one base from it, and per-base qualities are unavailable.

The cysteine opens and the valine closes a CDR3 of 14 amino acids. Just the 42-base CDR3 DNA is kept, in frame starting at base 1. CDR1 and CDR2, looked up from the germline V gene (reference sequence), are DFQATT and SNEGSKA. The V and J ends are trimmed by 0 bases and 2 bases, leaving 11 bases between them. The full study reports these points: Some of the motif variants had been reported before in the synovial fluid and blood of reactive arthritis patients, a finding that suggests common disease-initiation mechanisms. The disease-linked clones showed a CD8+ phenotype and occurred at relatively low frequencies in peripheral blood. Significant enrichment of the disease-linked clones was reported in matched synovial fluid samples from ankylosing spondylitis patients. A TCR beta motif made up of 7 to 9 highly homologous amino acid variants appeared to be characteristic of blood from ankylosing spondylitis patients.

This receptor was identified in a male donor under 30 with ankylosing spondylitis or in good health (not recorded which). Donor details come from another sample of the same person, matched by shared clones. The sequenced sample consisted of blood, either unsorted or a sorted T cell fraction (not recorded which). The receptor chain draws on TRBV20-1 and TRBJ2-7; the D gene is perhaps TRBD1, on 5 matching bases. The CDR3 reads as follows: CSARDVGAPYEQYV. Read as DNA, the sequence is TGCAGTGCTAGAGATGTAGGGGCCCCCTACGAGCAGTACGTC.